This T cell receptor beta chain is drawn from a study of beta chain features in type 1 diabetes (dated by TCRdb to 2016 to 2019). Some background on the complete study: Mean age, gender distribution, total cell number and subset yield were not different between patients and healthy donors. A total of approximately 99,000,000 sorted cells were examined across all samples, and RNA yield correlated strongly with the number of cells per subset. Naive and central memory subsets were obtained from all 30 or so donors, but regulatory and stem cell-like memory subsets were isolated from only 8 patients and 8 healthy donors. The study compared TCRB repertoires of sorted circulating CD4+ T cell subsets between recently diagnosed type 1 diabetes patients and matched healthy donors.

Each donor gave one peripheral blood draw, averaging roughly 120 mL, which was collected into heparinised tubes. A BD FACSAria II was used to sort naive, central memory, regulatory and stem cell-like memory CD4+ T cells with a panel that included CD45RO, CCR7, CD25, CD127, CD95 and CD27. A purity above 98% was achieved for all sorted populations. Right away, PBMCs were isolated by Lymphoprep density gradient centrifugation and were stained directly, with no culture step. To minimize batch effects, samples were stained and sorted in pairs, one healthy donor with one patient per experiment. The entire isolated RNA was reverse transcribed using the High Capacity cDNA Reverse Transcription Kit, and thus expressed TCRB transcripts were sequenced. Deep immunoSEQ sequencing was applied to naive, central memory and regulatory T cell samples, giving an average of around 3.4 million total reads per sample. After sorted cells were lysed in RLT buffer, RNA was extracted with DNase-treated RNeasy Micro or Mini kits, with the choice depending on cell number. Each cell subset was processed separately to prevent cross-contamination, with patient and healthy donor samples processed together. TCRB sequences were amplified from cDNA with the immunoSEQ multiplex PCR, producing 87-bp fragments spanning the CDR3 region. Sequencing of the amplicons was done on the Illumina HiSeq platform. The source study handled its data this way. PCR bias was computationally corrected using synthetic template baselines, reads within Hamming distance 2 were collapsed, and singletons that could not be merged were discarded. By aligning reads against IMGT, V, D and J genes, CDR3 length, and insertions or deletions at six rearrangement sites were assigned. Within each subset, clonotype counts were normalized to sorted cell number, and only after that were true diversity and Gini coefficients computed with the tcR R package. The overlap coefficient, calculated on TCRB nucleotide sequences, was used to measure repertoire sharing. Out-of-frame TCRB sequences from naive cells were analyzed as a proxy for the pre-selection repertoire. TCRdb holds this immuneACCESS table with in-frame rearrangements only. Some clones are missing; in checked studies, unresolved V genes explain under half, and the rest has no known cause. The DNA was the basis for D and trimming; V, J and clone size are from that table. For this sample the table gives some 330,000 clones, of which 10% to 15% were detected only once. The ten top clones hold 0.01% of the sample.

Remarks on this clone: Its antigen is not yet known. Per-base qualities were not stored, and no clone one base away is much larger.

What the work shows at the level of the full study, not this receptor alone: In all four CD4+ subsets, TCRB CDR3 length was moderately but significantly shorter in type 1 diabetes patients. At VDJ recombination sites, patients with type 1 diabetes made fewer insertions and deleted more nucleotides, a pattern implying thymic rearrangement abnormalities. Because cDNA rather than genomic DNA was sequenced, highly expressing activated cells could have been over-represented, although no difference in activation and CD3 levels was found between groups. Only small numbers of individuals were included in the HLA sub-analyses, which left unresolved whether HLA type had any influence on TCRB rearrangement. Shorter templates might have been favored by PCR, but patient and control samples were amplified and corrected together, so both groups would have been affected equally by any skew. Naive, central memory and regulatory TCRB repertoires appeared to be more alike among patients than among healthy donors.

Reading from cysteine to phenylalanine, the CDR3 counts 16 amino acids. Only CDR3 DNA is held: 48 bases, read in frame from base 1. The germline V gene gives CDR1 as MGHRA and CDR2 as YSYEKL. Trimming takes 2 bases off V and 4 bases off J; junction bases not matched to a gene: 9. This clonotype originated in a woman aged 18-35 years with type 1 diabetes. The chain is made from TRBV4-1 and TRBJ2-7; 9 middle bases align to TRBD1. The sequencing input was naive CD4+ T cells from blood. The sample's cell subset or site label is to be understood as: true naive CD4+ T cells. The CDR3 loop reads CASSQPTGQGRYEQYF. The sequenced DNA: TGCGCCAGCAGCCAACCTACGGGACAGGGTAGGTACGAGCAGTACTTC.